Listed here are 9 T cell receptor beta chains from one sample, sequenced in a study of CD8 T cells in ankylosing spondylitis. Overall study results and limits: What appeared characteristic of ankylosing spondylitis blood was a TCR beta motif of 7 or 8 highly homologous variants.

TCRdb re-called the 5' RACE reads through MiXCR, storing one row per CDR3 protein. The table includes 700,000 or so distinct CDR3 sequences, 15% to 20% detected once. No antigen has been assigned to these receptors. The sequenced material came from blood, either unsorted or a sorted T cell fraction (not recorded which). The receptors here all came from a male donor with ankylosing spondylitis.

This CDR3 reads CASSQDYGTSTGELFF. CDR3 DNA: TGCGCCAGCAGCCAAGATTATGGCACCTCCACCGGGGAGCTGTTTTTT. The chain is built from TRBV4-3 and TRBJ2-2; no clear D. Trimming took off 0 bases at V and 4 bases at J, with 12 bases between the two ends. Germline-derived CDR1 and CDR2 are LGHNA and YSLEER. The CDR3 contains 16 residues.

V gene TRBV7-6 combines with J gene TRBJ2-5; tentatively, D is TRBD1 (6 bases). Per germline, CDR1 SGHVS and CDR2 FNYEAQ. V dropped 5 bases and J dropped 4 bases, with 17 bases sitting between them. The length of the CDR3 is 15 residues. The CDR3 coding sequence is TGTGCCAGCAGCATCGACACAGGGAAAGCAGAGACCCAGTACTTC. Translating gives CASSIDTGKAETQYF.

The chain carries TRBV27 and TRBJ1-2; 11 nucleotides line up with TRBD1. Germline V gene lookup returns CDR1 MNHEY and CDR2 SMNVEV (reference sequence). Trimming removed 4 bases from V and 4 bases from J; junction bases left unmatched: 2. The length of the CDR3 is 14 residues. CDR3 nucleotide sequence: TGTGCCAGCAGTTGGACAGGGGGCAGCTATGGCTACACCTTC. Its protein product is CASSWTGGSYGYTF.

In this sample, this clonotype turned up a few times. The rearrangement uses TRBV4-3 and TRBJ1-1, with D hard to call. Trimming shortened V by 1 base and J by 11 bases, and 14 bases separated the two germline ends. The germline gives CDR1 LGHNA, CDR2 YSLEER. This CDR3 has 13 residues. The DNA of the CDR3 is TGCGCCAGCAGCCAAGTGATGGGTCGGCGGGCTTTCTTT. Its translation: CASSQVMGRRAFF.

This clonotype was observed at least ten times. The chain employs TRBV24-1 and TRBJ2-3; possibly TRBD1 for D (5 bases). The CDR3 spans 15 residues. Germline lookup yields CDR1 KGHDR and CDR2 SFDVKD. Trimming cost V 5 bases and J 3 bases, with 14 bases left between them. The CDR3 spells CATSAVRVATDTQYF. CDR3 DNA: TGTGCCACCAGTGCGGTCAGGGTAGCAACAGATACGCAGTATTTT.

The sample holds a few counts of this clonotype. The genes are TRBV7-9 and TRBJ2-7, with D possibly matching TRBD2 (5 bases). The length of the CDR3 is 15 residues. The V and J ends lost 4 bases and 2 bases respectively, with 15 bases between them. CDR1 and CDR2 (germline): SEHNR, FQNEAQ (reference sequence). The CDR3: CASSYHPRATYEQYF. Here the CDR3 DNA reads TGTGCCAGCAGCTACCACCCGCGGGCTACCTACGAGCAGTACTTC.

The rearrangement uses TRBV7-9 and TRBJ1-3; TRBD1 is a possible D gene (5 bases). The CDR3 covers 17 residues. The germline V gene encodes CDR1 SEHNR and CDR2 FQNEAQ (reference sequence). The V and J ends lost 5 bases and 3 bases respectively, with 20 bases between them. The CDR3 DNA reads TGTGCCAGCAGCCCCGCGGGAAGAAGGGGAGATGGAAACACCATATATTTT. It specifies CASSPAGRRGDGNTIYF.

This clonotype was detected a few times. The J gene is TRBJ1-2, the V gene TRBV25-1; a weak D match, TRBD1 (5 bases). Trimming took 1 base from V and 5 from J, leaving 11 bases between them. Germline loops: CDR1 MGHDK, CDR2 SYGVNS. CDR3 length: 14 residues. CDR3 region: CASSESDKAYGYTF. In nucleotides, the CDR3 is TGTGCCAGCAGTGAATCGGACAAGGCATATGGCTACACCTTC.

This clonotype was seen a handful of times. This rearrangement joins TRBV7-2 to TRBJ2-3; D ambiguous. The V gene's germline CDR1 is SGHTA and CDR2 FQGNSA. This CDR3 spans 13 amino acids. Trimming shortened V by 5 bases and J by 4 bases, and 10 bases separated the two germline ends. CDR3 sequence (DNA): TGTGCCAGCAGCGCCCGGACCTCAGATACGCAGTATTTT. This codes for CASSARTSDTQYF.